Listed below are T cell receptor beta chains from one sample, sequenced in a study of shared clonotypes between healthy human individuals. Measured with immunoSEQ multiplex PCR; TCRdb has only the in-frame clones, and not every one. The sample lists a few million clones, under 95% occurring once. The sequenced material came from naive CD4+ T cells from PBMCs. Source of these receptors: a man between 18 and 29 years old in good health. Some clones in this sample may be carry-over from other donors' samples. CDR3s include the opening cysteine and the closing phenylalanine or tryptophan. The D gene is left open where the match is weak. Only some rows state a clone size, as once, few, many or a class for expanded clones.

j_call	v_call	d_call	clone_size	cdr3_aa	cdr3_nt
TRBJ2-1	TRBV29-1	TRBD2	NA	CSVRLAGGGNEQFF	TGCAGCGTCCGCCTAGCGGGAGGGGGCAATGAGCAGTTCTTC
TRBJ2-5	TRBV5-4	NA	NA	CASSPRSGETQYF	TGTGCCAGCAGCCCCCGATCGGGAGAGACCCAGTACTTC
TRBJ2-5	TRBV5-1	TRBD2	NA	CASSLTSGSKETQYF	TGCGCCAGCAGCTTAACTAGCGGGAGTAAAGAGACCCAGTACTTC
TRBJ1-1	TRBV2	NA	few	CASGNRENTEAFF	TGTGCCAGCGGTAACAGGGAGAACACTGAAGCTTTCTTT
TRBJ2-3	TRBV23-1	NA	NA	CAAAGSRTDTQYF	TGCGCCGCCGCTGGGTCTCGCACAGATACGCAGTATTTT
TRBJ2-7	TRBV6-9	NA	NA	CLWSGGMVQYF	TGTTTGTGGTCGGGTGGGATGGTGCAGTACTTC
TRBJ2-5	TRBV11-2	NA	once	CASSKRQGGETQYF	TGTGCCAGCAGCAAAAGACAGGGAGGGGAGACCCAGTACTTC
TRBJ2-7	TRBV4-1	TRBD1	once	CASSQGQGVYEQYF	TGCGCCAGCAGCCAGGGACAGGGAGTCTACGAGCAGTACTTC
TRBJ1-3	TRBV28	NA	NA	CASSVDQGTGNTIYF	TGTGCCAGCAGTGTAGATCAGGGAACTGGAAACACCATATATTTT
TRBJ2-2	TRBV30	NA	NA	CAWSRTGAGELFF	TGTGCCTGGAGTAGGACTGGCGCCGGGGAGCTGTTTTTT
TRBJ2-1	TRBV6-1	NA	NA	CASSASGAFNEQFF	TGTGCCAGCAGTGCGAGCGGAGCCTTCAATGAGCAGTTCTTC
TRBJ2-7	TRBV11-3	NA	NA	CASSLSQSVYEQYF	TGTGCCAGCAGCTTATCACAAAGTGTATACGAGCAGTACTTC
TRBJ2-5	TRBV6-5	NA	NA	CASQFSGPRETQYF	TGTGCCAGCCAATTTTCCGGGCCACGAGAGACCCAGTACTTC
TRBJ1-1	TRBV7-9	NA	NA	CASSLDSTEAFF	TGTGCCAGCAGCTTAGATTCCACTGAAGCTTTCTTT
TRBJ1-2	TRBV28	NA	NA	CASITASGYTF	TGTGCCAGCATCACAGCTTCTGGCTACACCTTC
TRBJ2-1	TRBV7-9	TRBD2	NA	CASSFLAGKGEQFF	TGTGCCAGCAGCTTCCTAGCGGGAAAGGGTGAGCAGTTCTTC
TRBJ2-3	TRBV28	NA	NA	CASSPPLPGAASTDTQYF	TGTGCCAGCAGTCCCCCCCTCCCGGGAGCGGCCAGCACAGATACGCAGTATTTT
TRBJ2-7	TRBV6-6	NA	NA	CASRSDSTSKQYF	TGTGCCAGCAGATCAGATTCGACTAGTAAGCAGTACTTC
TRBJ1-1	TRBV5-1	TRBD1	NA	CASSLQGPGTEAFF	TGCGCCAGCAGCTTACAGGGGCCGGGCACTGAAGCTTTCTTT
TRBJ1-6	TRBV28	NA	once	CASSPDYNSPLHF	TGTGCCAGCAGTCCCGACTATAATTCACCCCTCCACTTT
TRBJ1-1	TRBV5-4	NA	NA	CASSLRGNTEAFF	TGTGCCAGCAGCTTGCGCGGGAACACTGAAGCTTTCTTT
TRBJ1-2	TRBV2	NA	NA	CASSDWSVQPLANYGYTF	TGTGCCAGCAGTGATTGGTCAGTCCAGCCTCTAGCTAACTATGGCTACACCTTC
TRBJ1-2	TRBV5-1	NA	NA	CASSFDSGDYGYTF	TGCGCCAGCAGCTTTGACTCGGGAGACTATGGCTACACCTTC
TRBJ1-5	TRBV28	NA	NA	CASSWVRQPQHF	TGTGCCAGCAGTTGGGTGAGACAGCCCCAGCATTTT
TRBJ2-3	TRBV7-6	NA	NA	CASSSPPGLTDTQYF	TGTGCCAGCAGTTCCCCCCCGGGACTCACAGATACGCAGTATTTT
TRBJ2-7	TRBV2	TRBD1	once	CASRTGGTYEQYF	TGTGCCAGCAGGACAGGGGGAACCTACGAGCAGTACTTC
TRBJ2-7	TRBV29-1	NA	NA	CSVPGPRYEQYF	TGCAGCGTTCCGGGACCGAGATACGAGCAGTACTTC
TRBJ2-1	TRBV5-1	NA	once	CASSLVLGNRNEQFF	TGCGCCAGCAGCTTGGTTCTGGGAAATCGCAATGAGCAGTTCTTC
TRBJ2-5	TRBV11-2	NA	NA	CASSLDTRGETQYF	TGTGCCAGCAGCTTAGATACGAGGGGAGAGACCCAGTACTTC
TRBJ2-3	TRBV20-1	NA	once	CRAPGPQYF	TGCAGAGCACCGGGGCCGCAGTATTTT
TRBJ2-7	TRBV23-1	NA	once	CASSQNRDPGEQYF	TGCGCCAGCAGTCAAAACAGGGACCCTGGCGAGCAGTACTTC
TRBJ1-4	TRBV4-1	NA	once	CASSTTWGDEKLFF	TGCGCCAGCAGTACGACGTGGGGGGATGAAAAACTGTTTTTT
TRBJ2-1	TRBV11-2	NA	NA	CASSPTGPSSYNEQFF	TGTGCCAGCAGCCCTACAGGACCCAGCTCCTACAATGAGCAGTTCTTC
TRBJ2-5	TRBV7-3	TRBD2	NA	CASSLTRGLAGDSQPTQYF	TGTGCCAGCAGCTTAACCCGAGGACTAGCGGGAGACTCTCAGCCGACCCAGTACTTC
TRBJ2-7	TRBV5-1	NA	NA	CASKRGEGLGSYEQYF	TGCGCCAGCAAGCGAGGAGAGGGCCTCGGGTCCTACGAGCAGTACTTC
TRBJ1-1	TRBV19	TRBD1	once	CASREAGTGVTEAFF	TGTGCCAGTAGAGAGGCCGGGACAGGGGTAACTGAAGCTTTCTTT
TRBJ2-5	TRBV27	TRBD2	NA	CASSTGTSGETQYF	TGTGCCAGCAGCACCGGGACTAGCGGAGAGACCCAGTACTTC
TRBJ1-5	TRBV19	NA	NA	CASSIYGSYSNQPQHF	TGTGCCAGTAGTATTTACGGCAGCTATAGCAATCAGCCCCAGCATTTT
TRBJ2-3	TRBV18	NA	NA	CASSPGGVADTQYF	TGTGCCAGCTCACCTGGGGGAGTGGCAGATACGCAGTATTTT
TRBJ2-7	TRBV19	TRBD2	NA	CASSPAGTSGYEQYF	TGTGCCAGTAGCCCCGCTGGGACTAGCGGCTACGAGCAGTACTTC
TRBJ1-2	TRBV10-3	NA	NA	CAISENNKAGSFGYTF	TGTGCCATCAGCGAGAATAATAAAGCAGGGTCTTTTGGCTACACCTTC
TRBJ1-3	TRBV18	NA	NA	CASSTISGNTIYF	TGTGCCAGCTCAACTATCTCTGGAAACACCATATATTTT
TRBJ2-5	TRBV19	NA	NA	CASSRGETQYF	TGTGCCAGTAGTCGCGGTGAGACCCAGTACTTC
TRBJ1-1	TRBV5-1	NA	NA	CASSSVGGVTEAFF	TGCGCCAGCAGCTCGGTCGGGGGGGTCACTGAAGCTTTCTTT
TRBJ2-7	TRBV5-1	NA	NA	CASSLGRSYEQYF	TGCGCCAGCAGCTTAGGCCGATCCTACGAGCAGTACTTC
TRBJ1-4	TRBV9	NA	NA	CASTRDPGNEKLFF	TGTGCCAGCACTCGAGATCCCGGTAATGAAAAACTGTTTTTT
TRBJ1-2	TRBV28	TRBD1	NA	CASCRQGARDYGYTF	TGTGCCAGCTGCCGACAGGGGGCGCGGGACTATGGCTACACCTTC
TRBJ1-5	TRBV2	TRBD1	few	CASVGQGAGQPQHF	TGTGCCAGCGTCGGACAGGGGGCCGGTCAGCCCCAGCATTTT
TRBJ2-7	TRBV30	NA	NA	CAWSVLSEQYF	TGTGCCTGGAGTGTTTTGTCCGAGCAGTACTTC
TRBJ1-2	TRBV6-5	NA	NA	CASTLGWRNYGYTF	TGTGCCAGCACCCTAGGGTGGCGAAACTATGGCTACACCTTC
TRBJ1-5	TRBV5-6	NA	NA	CASSGRGRYSNQPQHF	TGTGCCAGCAGCGGCCGGGGGCGATATAGCAATCAGCCCCAGCATTTT
TRBJ2-3	TRBV7-3	TRBD2	NA	CASSRGLAGGTTQYF	TGTGCCAGCAGCCGAGGACTAGCGGGGGGCACTACGCAGTATTTT
TRBJ2-7	TRBV7-3	TRBD2	NA	CASSLEAGVLGEQYF	TGTGCCAGCAGCCTCGAAGCGGGAGTCTTGGGCGAGCAGTACTTC
TRBJ2-1	TRBV10-1	NA	NA	CAKQGVDRSPPYNEQFF	TGCGCCAAGCAAGGTGTCGATAGGAGTCCGCCCTACAATGAGCAGTTCTTC
TRBJ2-2	TRBV19	TRBD2	NA	CASSTSGRGPGELFF	TGTGCCAGTAGTACTAGCGGGAGGGGCCCCGGGGAGCTGTTTTTT